This T cell receptor beta chain was observed in a study of cytotoxic CD8 clonotypes in ibrutinib-treated CLL. The CDR3 consists of 16 residues. The V segment lost 3 bases and the J segment 1 base; nucleotides outside the gene matches: 5. Germline V lookup: CDR1 LGHNA, CDR2 YNFKEQ. With regard to this clone: Its antigen is not identified.

Data came from immunoSEQ multiplex PCR; TCRdb stores just in-frame clones and leaves some out. The sample yields around 40,000 clones, roughly two thirds seen once. Findings and caveats of the study: The public clonotypes identified were infrequent and showed contraction or stability on treatment. At progression, clonality fell back toward baseline after rising at ibrutinib response.

This TCR was sampled from a human donor with chronic lymphocytic leukemia. This rearrangement joins TRBV4-2 to TRBJ2-1; 8 bases map to TRBD2. Sample: PBMCs, taken at disease progression, from a patient treated with ibrutinib. For the CDR3, the DNA is TGTGCCAGCAGCCAGGCCGGGACTAGGTCCTACAATGAGCAGTTCTTC. Its translation is CASSQAGTRSYNEQFF.